The entry below gives a single T cell receptor beta chain sequence along with its context. Its cognate antigen has yet to be identified. The record has no base qualities; no much larger clone is one base away. The library was made by the immunoSEQ multiplex PCR assay. The immuneACCESS repertoire file appears here via TCRdb, limited to in-frame rearrangements. These files lack a portion of the clones; in checked studies, under half of the deficit traces to unresolved V genes, and the cause of the others is not known. The sample data list approximately 150,000 clones, and approximately 89% of these were observed just once. The ten largest clones capture approximately 8% of the sample. These data are taken from a study of control samples from healthy donors and cancer patients (dated by TCRdb to between 2020 and 2021). The sequenced sample consisted of PBMCs. The receptor was isolated from a man over 45 with head and neck cancer.

In nucleotides, the sequence is TGCAGCGTTGTTTTCTCCTATGGCTACACCTTC. It encodes CSVVFSYGYTF. The chain employs TRBV29-1 and TRBJ1-2; the D gene is not confidently resolved. V and J are truncated by 4 bases and 4 bases respectively, leaving an intervening sequence of 7 bases. For CDR1 and CDR2, the germline V gene lists SQVTM and ANQGSEA. The CDR3 starts with the cysteine, ends with the phenylalanine, and has 11 residues. Solely the CDR3 DNA is kept, with 33 bases framed from the first base.